What follows is one T cell receptor (beta chain) and its context. Per the authors' pipeline: Amplified reference gene primers provided the basis for estimating nucleated cell counts. Here immunoSEQ multiplex PCR was the method, and the copy in TCRdb shows in-frame clones only, minus some. V and J calls plus clone size are reproduced from that table; the DNA served to infer D and trimming. The repertoire has about 200,000 clones, approximately 84% of them found once; the top ten carry roughly 4.1%. V gave up 7 bases and J gave up 0 bases, with 16 bases separating them. From germline, CDR1 is MNHEY and CDR2 SVGAGI. The CDR3 consists of 15 residues. The data belong to a study of blood T cell repertoires in COVID-19. Study-level information: Samples came from the United States, Italy and Spain, spanning acute and convalescent COVID-19. Nucleic acid was either cDNA or gDNA, and it came from T cells, B-cell-depleted T cells, or PBMCs.

Sequencing used peripheral blood. The origin of this receptor is a man between 45 and 60 years old with acute or convalescent COVID-19. This chain connects TRBV6-5 to TRBJ2-7; no firm D call. CDR3 nucleotides: TGTGCCAGCACCACGACTCCAATCAGCTCCTACGAGCAGTACTTC. It specifies CASTTTPISSYEQYF.